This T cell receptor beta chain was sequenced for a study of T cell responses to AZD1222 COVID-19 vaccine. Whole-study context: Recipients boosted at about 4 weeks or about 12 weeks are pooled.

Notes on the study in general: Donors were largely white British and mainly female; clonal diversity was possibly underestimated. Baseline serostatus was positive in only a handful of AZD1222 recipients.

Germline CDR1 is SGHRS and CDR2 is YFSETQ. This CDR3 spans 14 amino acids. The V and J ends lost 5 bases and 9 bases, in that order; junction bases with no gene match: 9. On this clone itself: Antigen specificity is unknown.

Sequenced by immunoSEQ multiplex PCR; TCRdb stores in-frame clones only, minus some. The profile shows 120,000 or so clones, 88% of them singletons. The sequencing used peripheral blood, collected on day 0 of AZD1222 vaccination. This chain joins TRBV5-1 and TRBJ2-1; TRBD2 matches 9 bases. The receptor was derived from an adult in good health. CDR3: CASRSGTSTLEQFF. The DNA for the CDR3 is TGCGCCAGCAGGTCCGGGACTAGCACTCTTGAGCAGTTCTTC. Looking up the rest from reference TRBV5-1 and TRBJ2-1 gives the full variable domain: KAGVTQTPRYLIKTRGQQVTLSCSPISGHRSVSWYQQTPGQGLQFLFEYFSETQRNKGNFPGRFSGRQFSNSRSEMNVSTLELGDSALYLCASRSGTSTLEQFFGPGTRLTVL.